The clone carrying this T cell receptor beta chain was found a few times. What it binds is unknown. The CDR3 runs 15 residues. Germline V lookup: CDR1 PRHDT, CDR2 FYEKMQ (reference sequence). V was pared by 2 bases and J by 5 bases, with 7 bases of the junction left unmatched. This sample was included in a study of human T cells and chemical hapten exposure. Whole-study context: Patients were mainly female, each with alopecia areata, totalis or universalis. Across samples, TCR yields varied, mostly owing to small differences in pooled library volumes. Study-wide findings and caveats: With patch test score, the counts of PT1 expanded TCRs showed a positive correlation.

TCRdb independently ran MiXCR on the RACE reads; one entry per CDR3 protein. The sample holds 340,000 or so distinct CDR3 sequences; under 8% are singletons and the top ten take 7% to 10%. Time point denoted: patch test 1, 2 weeks after DPC sensitization. Treatment given: therapeutic diphenylcyclopropenone sensitization with weekly scalp DPC. The sequence came from a young woman with alopecia areata. Some clones in this sample may be carry-over from other donors' samples. The specimen was whole blood, collected in connection with sensitization to the hapten diphenylcyclopropenone (DPC). The chain combines TRBV13 with TRBJ2-5; 8 bases agree with TRBD2. This chain's CDR3 is CASSLNSGGLETQYF. CDR3 nucleotide sequence: TGTGCCAGCAGCTTAAATTCGGGGGGGCTGGAGACCCAGTACTTC.